A single sample gave rise to the 27 T cell receptor beta chains below, sequenced in a study of CD8+ T cells in alopecia areata. The treatment: oral pan-JAK inhibitor, 5-10 mg twice daily. Reverse transcription of extracted RNA yielded cDNA, which provided the sequencing template. Sequencing was performed with immunoSEQ multiplex PCR; in TCRdb, only in-frame clones are kept and a portion is missing. The profile shows 150,000 or so clones, about 51% of them singletons. The sample consisted of CD8+ T cells sorted from blood, taken at week 4, from a patient treated with tofacitinib. These receptors were taken from a human donor with alopecia areata.

This clone has only a few counts. The chain has TRBV10-2 and TRBJ2-7, with 10 bases lining up with TRBD1. CDR3 length: 16 amino acids. Germline V gene data show CDR1 as WSHSY and CDR2 as SAAADI. V lost 4 bases and J lost 3; bases outside the gene matches: 9. CDR3 DNA sequence: TGCGCCAGCAGTGCACCGGGACAGGGGATTGACTACGAGCAGTACTTC. Amino acids: CASSAPGQGIDYEQYF.

The V call is TRBV7-3, the J call TRBJ1-6, with D possibly being TRBD1 (6 bases). Trimming removed 0 bases at V and 8 bases at J, with 8 bases between. The CDR3 length is 14 residues. Germline V CDR1 and CDR2: SGHTA, FQGTGA. Here the CDR3 reads CASSLTGGDSPLHF. CDR3 DNA sequence: TGTGCCAGCAGCTTAACGGGGGGCGATTCACCCCTCCACTTT.

The J gene is TRBJ1-4, the V gene TRBV5-6; maybe TRBD1 (6 bases). V dropped 0 bases and J dropped 8 bases, with 14 bases sitting between them. The CDR3 loop spans 15 amino acids. Germline V gene data show CDR1 as SGHDT and CDR2 as YYEEEE. CDR3 sequence: CASSLAGQGPEKLFF. CDR3 in DNA: TGTGCCAGCAGCTTGGCGGGCCAGGGGCCAGAAAAACTGTTTTTT. The variable domain in full, with the rest retrieved from reference TRBV5-6 and TRBJ1-4, is DAGVTQSPTHLIKTRGQQVTLRCSPKSGHDTVSWYQQALGQGPQFIFQYYEEEERQRGNFPDRFSGHQFPNYSSELNVNALLLGDSALYLCASSLAGQGPEKLFFGSGTQLSVL.

The CDR3, as DNA: TGTGCCAGCAGCTTAAAAAGGACTAGATCACTTTTTACGCAGTATTTT. This gives the protein CASSLKRTRSLFTQYF. The rearrangement uses TRBV7-9 and TRBJ2-3; 7 nucleotides agree with TRBD2. The CDR3 has 16 residues. The germline V gene encodes CDR1 SEHNR and CDR2 FQNEAQ (reference sequence). With V trimmed by 2 bases and J by 8 bases, 13 bases remained unmatched.

V gene TRBV27 combines with J gene TRBJ1-5; D may be TRBD1 (5 bases). This CDR3 is 13 amino acids long. Germline V gene lookup returns CDR1 MNHEY and CDR2 SMNVEV (reference sequence). With 5 bases removed from V and 4 bases from J, the gap between germline ends came to 9 bases. The CDR3 DNA is TGTGCCAGCAGTCCCGACAGTAATCAGCCCCAGCATTTT. Its protein product is CASSPDSNQPQHF.

In its sample, this clone was seen many times. One end of the junction is discordant with germline, which a read error may explain. The chain joins TRBV30 to TRBJ2-3, with a possible D match to TRBD2 (6 bases). CDR3 size: 12 residues. Germline V lookup: CDR1 GTSNPN, CDR2 SVGIG (reference sequence). Here the CDR3 reads CAWSYARDFPIF. In nucleotides, the CDR3 is TGTGCCTGGAGTTATGCTCGGGACTTTCCCATTTTT.

In its sample, this clone was seen a few times. The chain employs TRBV7-8 and TRBJ2-2, with D unresolved. The CDR3 is made up of 14 amino acids. Trimming took 6 bases from V and 6 from J, leaving 14 bases between them. Germline CDR1 reads SGHVS; CDR2 reads FQNEAQ. The CDR3 nucleotides are TGTGCCAGCAGAGAGTTAGAGGTGTCCGGGGAGCTGTTTTTT. Protein sequence: CASRELEVSGELFF.

The V gene is TRBV2, the J gene TRBJ2-5, with a tentative D call TRBD1 (5 bases). Trimming took 3 bases from V and 4 from J, leaving 9 bases between them. Germline CDR1 and CDR2: SNHLY and FYNNEI. The CDR3 covers 13 residues. CDR3 sequence reads: CASSDQGGETQYF. As DNA, the CDR3 is TGTGCCAGCAGTGACCAGGGCGGAGAGACCCAGTACTTC.

The CDR3 here is CASRQPGTGNGYTF. The CDR3 DNA reads TGCGCCAGCAGACAGCCCGGGACAGGGAATGGCTACACCTTC. The J gene is TRBJ1-2, the V gene TRBV5-1, with TRBD1 matching over 9 bases. The CDR3 totals 14 residues. The V and J ends lost 5 bases and 6 bases, in that order; junction bases with no gene match: 8. Germline V gene data show CDR1 as SGHRS and CDR2 as YFSETQ.

This clone was observed a handful of times. V usage is TRBV11-2 and J usage is TRBJ1-2; D is uncertain. Per the germline V gene, CDR1 is SGHAT and CDR2 is FQNNGV. The V end lost 4 bases, the J end lost 1 base, and 16 bases lay between the germline ends. This CDR3 spans 16 amino acids. Written as DNA, the CDR3 is TGTGCCAGCAGCTCCCGACTCCGTCAGGTTAACTATGGCTACACCTTC. Its translation: CASSSRLRQVNYGYTF. Full variable domain (rest looked up from reference TRBV11-2 and TRBJ1-2): EAGVAQSPRYKIIEKRQSVAFWCNPISGHATLYWYQQILGQGPKLLIQFQNNGVVDDSQLPKDRFSAERLKGVDSTLKIQPAKLEDSAVYLCASSSRLRQVNYGYTFGSGTRLTVV.

The gene calls are TRBV29-1 and TRBJ1-2; a weak D match, TRBD1 (5 bases). In germline, CDR1 is SQVTM, CDR2 ANQGSEA. The CDR3 loop spans 11 amino acids. Trimming removed 4 bases from V and 5 bases from J, with 8 bases in between. CDR3 DNA: TGCAGCGTTGGGGGACGGTATGGCTACACCTTC. Its protein is CSVGGRYGYTF.

The rearrangement uses TRBV6-5 and TRBJ1-2; D is possibly TRBD1 (6 bases). The germline V gene has CDR1 MNHEY and CDR2 SVGAGI. This CDR3 has 15 residues. Trimming removed 2 bases from V and 3 bases from J, with 13 bases in between. The CDR3 DNA follows: TGTGCCAGCAGTTACGAAGGCAGGGGATACTATGGCTACACCTTC. This translates into CASSYEGRGYYGYTF.

A few counts support this clone. The chain carries TRBV14 and TRBJ2-1; D unresolved. V was pared by 5 bases and J by 1 base, with 9 bases between. Germline V lookup: CDR1 SGHDN, CDR2 FVKESK. The CDR3 runs to 14 residues. CDR3 in amino acids: CASSSRSSYNEQFF. CDR3 sequence (DNA): TGTGCCAGCAGCTCCCGTAGTTCCTACAATGAGCAGTTCTTC. The full variable domain, completed using reference TRBV14 and TRBJ2-1, is EAGVTQFPSHSVIEKGQTVTLRCDPISGHDNLYWYRRVMGKEIKFLLHFVKESKQDESGMPNNRFLAERTGGTYSTLKVQPAELEDSGVYFCASSSRSSYNEQFFGPGTRLTVL.

The chain is built from TRBV29-1 and TRBJ2-2; 9 positions agree with TRBD1. This CDR3 comprises 15 residues. Germline V gene sequence: CDR1 SQVTM, CDR2 ANQGSEA. Losses at the gene ends were 7 bases for V and 3 bases for J; bases not matched to a gene: 9. CDR3 region: CSATTGGADTGELFF. In DNA, the CDR3 is TGCAGCGCCACAACAGGGGGCGCGGACACCGGGGAGCTGTTTTTT.

Only a few counts were recorded for this clone. The chain carries TRBV11-1 and TRBJ2-1; 8 bases are shared with TRBD2. In germline, CDR1 is SGHAT, CDR2 FQDESV (reference sequence). This CDR3 spans 13 amino acids. Germline trimming cut 0 bases from V and 8 bases from J; bases unmatched to any gene: 0. Written as DNA, the CDR3 is TGTGCCAGCAGCTTAGCCGGGGGGGATGAGCAGTTCTTC. Its protein is CASSLAGGDEQFF.

The count of this clone is one. The chain carries TRBV9 and TRBJ1-1; D is possibly TRBD1 (6 bases). The CDR3 contains 15 residues. In germline, CDR1 is SGDLS, CDR2 YYNGEE. V shed 0 bases and J shed 1 base, with 10 bases lying between them. The CDR3 reads CASSVVARGNTEAFF. The CDR3 nucleotides read TGTGCCAGCAGCGTAGTCGCCAGGGGGAACACTGAAGCTTTCTTT.

The table lists this clone with many counts. The rearrangement joins TRBV6-1 to TRBJ2-2; D uncertain. The CDR3 is 13 amino acids. Germline V gene data show CDR1 as MNHNS and CDR2 as SASEGT. With 3 bases removed from V and 3 bases from J, the gap between germline ends came to 5 bases. This CDR3 reads CASSEADTGELFF. For the CDR3, the DNA is TGTGCCAGCAGTGAGGCCGACACCGGGGAGCTGTTTTTT.

V gene TRBV6-5 combines with J gene TRBJ2-7; possible D gene TRBD2, 6 bases. The CDR3 consists of 12 residues. In germline, CDR1 is MNHEY, CDR2 SVGAGI. V dropped 8 bases and J dropped 0 bases, with 8 bases sitting between them. The CDR3 here is CASGGSSYEQYF. The CDR3 DNA is TGTGCCAGCGGGGGGAGCTCCTACGAGCAGTACTTC.

The chain employs TRBV27 and TRBJ2-3; 7 bases agree with TRBD1. The CDR3 runs to 15 residues. With V trimmed by 6 bases and J by 2 bases, 8 bases remained unmatched. Germline CDR1 and CDR2: MNHEY and SMNVEV (reference sequence). The CDR3 sequence: CASSYTTGFTDTQYF. The CDR3, as DNA: TGTGCCAGCAGCTATACGACAGGGTTCACAGATACGCAGTATTTT.

This chain links TRBV29-1 with TRBJ1-4, with D unclear. The CDR3 has 10 amino acids. Between the trimmed V and J ends, which lost 7 bases and 8 bases, there was a span of 8 bases. Germline V lookup: CDR1 SQVTM, CDR2 ANQGSEA. The CDR3 region has the DNA TGCAGCGCCAGATTGGAAAAACTGTTTTTT. Translation gives CSARLEKLFF. Full variable domain (missing parts from reference TRBV29-1 and TRBJ1-4): SAVISQKPSRDICQRGTSLTIQCQVDSQVTMMFWYRQQPGQSLTLIATANQGSEATYESGFVIDKFPISRPNLTFSTLTVSNMSPEDSSIYLCSARLEKLFFGSGTQLSVL.

In this sample, this clone turned up a few times. V usage is TRBV4-1 and J usage is TRBJ2-2; D gene unclear. This CDR3 spans 12 amino acids. Trimming cost V 5 bases and J 7 bases, with 8 bases left between them. Per germline, CDR1 MGHRA and CDR2 YSYEKL. The CDR3 bases are TGCGCCAGCAGCTGGAATGGCGGGGAGCTGTTTTTT. This sequence encodes CASSWNGGELFF.

The table lists this clone with a few counts. This chain's CDR3 is CASSPRTAHTEAFF. The CDR3 DNA is TGTGCCAGTAGTCCTCGGACCGCTCACACTGAAGCTTTCTTT. V usage is TRBV19 and J usage is TRBJ1-1; D gene uncertain. The germline V and J ends were trimmed by 5 bases and 3 bases, with 13 bases remaining between them. Germline V gene sequence: CDR1 LNHDA, CDR2 SQIVND (reference sequence). This CDR3 has 14 residues.

The genes are TRBV4-1 and TRBJ2-7; TRBD1 is a possible D gene (5 bases). The CDR3 is 15 amino acids. Trimming removed 1 base from V and 2 bases from J, with 12 bases in between. The germline V gene has CDR1 MGHRA and CDR2 YSYEKL. The DNA for the CDR3 is TGCGCCAGCAGCCAAGTCTGGGCAGGGACCTACGAGCAGTACTTC. Its translation: CASSQVWAGTYEQYF.

V usage is TRBV7-9 and J usage is TRBJ2-3, with 9 bases identical to TRBD1. V dropped 4 bases and J dropped 4; count of bases not matched to a gene: 12. CDR3 size: 17 residues. Per the germline V gene, CDR1 is SEHNR and CDR2 is FQNEAQ (reference sequence). CDR3 in DNA: TGTGCCAGCAGCTCCGTCCCGGGACAGGGTGGAGCAGATACGCAGTATTTT. Its translation is CASSSVPGQGGADTQYF.

The genes are TRBV13 and TRBJ2-7; possible D gene TRBD2, 5 bases. The CDR3 covers 13 residues. The germline V and J ends were trimmed by 5 bases and 7 bases, with 15 bases remaining between them. Looked up from germline, CDR1 is PRHDT and CDR2 is FYEKMQ (reference sequence). For the CDR3, the DNA is TGTGCCAGCAGCCCCTCCCCGACGGGGGAGCAGTACTTC. This encodes CASSPSPTGEQYF.

The rearrangement joins TRBV27 to TRBJ2-5; TRBD1 aligns across 10 bases. The germline V gene encodes CDR1 MNHEY and CDR2 SMNVEV (reference sequence). After removal of 3 bases from V and 5 bases from J, the junction contained 6 bases not matched to a gene. The CDR3 loop spans 15 amino acids. The DNA of the CDR3 is TGTGCCAGCAGTTTCGTGGGGACAGGGGATGAGACCCAGTACTTC. Amino acids: CASSFVGTGDETQYF.

The chain carries TRBV27 and TRBJ2-3; 7 bases align to TRBD1. V lost 2 bases and J lost 1; bases outside the gene matches: 3. From germline, CDR1 is MNHEY and CDR2 SMNVEV (reference sequence). The CDR3 is made up of 15 amino acids. For the CDR3, the DNA is TGTGCCAGCAGTTTAAGGGACAGCCGCACAGATACGCAGTATTTT. Amino acid sequence: CASSLRDSRTDTQYF.